A single T cell receptor (beta chain) is shown here with its context. What it recognizes is unknown. This sample is part of a study of T cells in Graves' hyperthyroidism and ophthalmopathy. Notes on the study in general: Most thyroid clonotypes that were expanded above 0.001 also turned up in blood.

RNA transcripts served as the template for amplifying TCR beta CDR3 regions. Researchers ran a first-round RT-PCR on the TCR CDR3 using the HTBI primer set. TCRdb re-called the multiplex PCR reads through MiXCR, storing one row per CDR3 protein. This table holds around 380,000 distinct CDR3 sequences, 13% found once. This CDR3 spans 13 amino acids. Trimming removed 8 bases at V and 7 bases at J, with 14 bases between. In germline, CDR1 is SGHNT, CDR2 YENEEA. The chain carries TRBV11-3 and TRBJ1-4; tentatively, D is TRBD1 (5 bases). Sample: blood. The receptor was derived from a man aged 30 to 39 with Graves' hyperthyroidism that later progressed to Graves' ophthalmopathy. This chain's CDR3 is CASRRGVGEKLFF. The CDR3 region has the DNA TGTGCCAGCCGAAGAGGGGTTGGTGAAAAACTGTTTTTT. The full variable domain, with the rest looked up from reference TRBV11-3 and TRBJ1-4, is EAGVVQSPRYKIIEKKQPVAFWCNPISGHNTLYWYLQNLGQGPELLIRYENEEAVDDSQLPKDRFSAERLKGVDSTLKIQPAELGDSAVYLCASRRGVGEKLFFGSGTQLSVL.